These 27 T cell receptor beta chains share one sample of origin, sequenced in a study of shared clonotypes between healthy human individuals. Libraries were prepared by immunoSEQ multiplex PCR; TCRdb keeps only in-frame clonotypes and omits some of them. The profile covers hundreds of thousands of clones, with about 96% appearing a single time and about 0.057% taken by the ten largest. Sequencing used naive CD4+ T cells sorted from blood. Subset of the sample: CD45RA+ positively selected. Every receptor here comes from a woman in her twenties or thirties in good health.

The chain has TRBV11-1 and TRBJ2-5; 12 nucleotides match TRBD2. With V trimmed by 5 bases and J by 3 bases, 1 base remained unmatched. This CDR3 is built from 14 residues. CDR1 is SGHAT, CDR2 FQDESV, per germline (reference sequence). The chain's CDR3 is CASSRTSGKETQYF. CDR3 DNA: TGTGCCAGCAGCCGGACTAGCGGGAAAGAGACCCAGTACTTC.

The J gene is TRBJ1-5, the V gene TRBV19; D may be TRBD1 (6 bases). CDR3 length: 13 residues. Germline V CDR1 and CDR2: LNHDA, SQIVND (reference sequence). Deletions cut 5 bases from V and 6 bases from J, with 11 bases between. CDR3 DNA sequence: TGTGCCAGTAGTCATACAGGGCCTCAGCCCCAGCATTTT. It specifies CASSHTGPQPQHF.

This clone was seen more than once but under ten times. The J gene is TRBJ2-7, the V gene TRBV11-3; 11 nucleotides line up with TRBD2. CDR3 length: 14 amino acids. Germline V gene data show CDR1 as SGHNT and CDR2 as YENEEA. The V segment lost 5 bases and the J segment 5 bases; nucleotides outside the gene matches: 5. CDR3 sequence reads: CASSATSGSHEQYF. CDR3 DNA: TGTGCCAGCAGCGCAACTAGCGGGAGTCACGAGCAGTACTTC.

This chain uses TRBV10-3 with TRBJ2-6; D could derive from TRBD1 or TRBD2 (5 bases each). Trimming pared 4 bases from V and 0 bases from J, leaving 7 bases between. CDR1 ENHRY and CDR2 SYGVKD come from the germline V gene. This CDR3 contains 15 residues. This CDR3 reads CAISGGISGANVLTF. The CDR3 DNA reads TGTGCCATCAGTGGGGGGATCTCTGGGGCCAACGTCCTGACTTTC.

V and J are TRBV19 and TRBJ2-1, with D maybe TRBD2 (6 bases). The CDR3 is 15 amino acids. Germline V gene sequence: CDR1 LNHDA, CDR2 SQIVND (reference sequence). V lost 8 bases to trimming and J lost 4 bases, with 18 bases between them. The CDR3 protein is CASSPTGLVYNEQFF. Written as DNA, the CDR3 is TGTGCCAGTTCTCCGACGGGACTGGTGTACAATGAGCAGTTCTTC.

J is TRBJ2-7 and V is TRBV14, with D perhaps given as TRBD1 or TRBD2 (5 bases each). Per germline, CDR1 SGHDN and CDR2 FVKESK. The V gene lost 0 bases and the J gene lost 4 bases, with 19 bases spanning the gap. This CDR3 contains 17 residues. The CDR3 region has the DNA TGTGCCAGCAGCCAAGACCTTGGGGCGTCCTGGGAGTACGAGCAGTACTTC. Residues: CASSQDLGASWEYEQYF. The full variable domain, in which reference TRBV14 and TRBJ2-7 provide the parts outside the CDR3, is EAGVTQFPSHSVIEKGQTVTLRCDPISGHDNLYWYRRVMGKEIKFLLHFVKESKQDESGMPNNRFLAERTGGTYSTLKVQPAELEDSGVYFCASSQDLGASWEYEQYFGPGTRLTVT.

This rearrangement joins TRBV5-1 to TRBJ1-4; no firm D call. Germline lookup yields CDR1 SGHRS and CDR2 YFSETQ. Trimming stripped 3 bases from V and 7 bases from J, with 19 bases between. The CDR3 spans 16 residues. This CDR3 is CASSSRPRVSGEKLFF. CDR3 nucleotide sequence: TGCGCCAGCAGCTCCCGCCCTAGGGTCTCCGGTGAAAAACTGTTTTTT. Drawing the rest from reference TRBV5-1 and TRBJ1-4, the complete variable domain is KAGVTQTPRYLIKTRGQQVTLSCSPISGHRSVSWYQQTPGQGLQFLFEYFSETQRNKGNFPGRFSGRQFSNSRSEMNVSTLELGDSALYLCASSSRPRVSGEKLFFGSGTQLSVL.

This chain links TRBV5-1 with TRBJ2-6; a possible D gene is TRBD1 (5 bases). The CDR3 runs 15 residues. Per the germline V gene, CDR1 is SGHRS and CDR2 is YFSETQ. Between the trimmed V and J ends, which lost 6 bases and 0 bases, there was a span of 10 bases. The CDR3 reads CASTDTTSGANVLTF. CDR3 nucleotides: TGCGCCAGCACGGACACGACCTCTGGGGCCAACGTCCTGACTTTC.

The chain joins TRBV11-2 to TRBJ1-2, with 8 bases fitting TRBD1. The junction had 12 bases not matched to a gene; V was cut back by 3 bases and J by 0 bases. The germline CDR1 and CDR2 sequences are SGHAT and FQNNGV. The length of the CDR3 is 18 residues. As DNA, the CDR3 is TGTGCCAGCAGCTTCCGGACGGACAGGGATCCGTCTAACTATGGCTACACCTTC. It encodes CASSFRTDRDPSNYGYTF.

The CDR3 region is CASSPQQYSNQPQHF. DNA for the CDR3: TGTGCCAGCAGTCCTCAACAGTATAGCAATCAGCCCCAGCATTTT. V usage is TRBV6-5 and J usage is TRBJ1-5; D gene unclear. In germline, CDR1 is MNHEY, CDR2 SVGAGI. The CDR3 extends over 15 amino acids. Trimming removed 5 bases from V and 0 bases from J, with 11 bases in between.

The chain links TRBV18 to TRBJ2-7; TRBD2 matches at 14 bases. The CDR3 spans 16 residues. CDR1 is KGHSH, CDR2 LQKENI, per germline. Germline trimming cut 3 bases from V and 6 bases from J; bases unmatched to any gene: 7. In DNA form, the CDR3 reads TGTGCCAGCTCACCTGTAGGGACTAGCGGGAGTTTCGAGCAGTACTTC. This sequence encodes CASSPVGTSGSFEQYF.

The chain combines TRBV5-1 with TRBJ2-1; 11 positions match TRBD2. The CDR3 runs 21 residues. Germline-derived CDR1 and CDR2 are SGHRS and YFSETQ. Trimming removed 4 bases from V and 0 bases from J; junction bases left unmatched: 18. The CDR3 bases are TGCGCCAGCAGCCCCACCGGGACTAGCGGCCAACTGTCGAGCTCCTACAATGAGCAGTTCTTC. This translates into CASSPTGTSGQLSSSYNEQFF.

CDR3 nucleotide sequence: TGTGCCACAGGTGCTGGGGCCAACGTCCTGACTTTC. Translation: CATGAGANVLTF. This chain joins TRBV28 and TRBJ2-6; D is unresolved. The CDR3 covers 12 residues. Germline V CDR1 and CDR2: MDHEN, SYDVKM. With 10 bases removed from V and 2 bases from J, the gap between germline ends came to 6 bases. Based on the CDR3 plus reference TRBV28 and TRBJ2-6, the full variable domain is DVKVTQSSRYLVKRTGEKVFLECVQDMDHENMFWYRQDPGLGLRLIYFSYDVKMKEKGDIPEGYSVSREKKERFSLILESASTNQTSMYLCATGAGANVLTFGAGSRLTVL.

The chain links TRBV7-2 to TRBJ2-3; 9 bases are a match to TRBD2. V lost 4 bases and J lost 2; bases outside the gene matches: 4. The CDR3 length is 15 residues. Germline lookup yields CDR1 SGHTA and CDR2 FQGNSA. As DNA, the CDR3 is TGTGCCAGCAGCTCCCTAGCGGGACACACAGATACGCAGTATTTT. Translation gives CASSSLAGHTDTQYF.

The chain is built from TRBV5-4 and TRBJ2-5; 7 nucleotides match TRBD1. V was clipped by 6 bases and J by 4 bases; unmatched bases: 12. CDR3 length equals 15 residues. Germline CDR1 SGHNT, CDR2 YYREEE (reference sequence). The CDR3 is CASNPGNRGRETQYF. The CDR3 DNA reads TGTGCCAGCAATCCAGGCAACAGGGGCAGAGAGACCCAGTACTTC. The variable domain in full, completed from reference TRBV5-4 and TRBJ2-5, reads ETGVTQSPTHLIKTRGQQVTLRCSSQSGHNTVSWYQQALGQGPQFIFQYYREEENGRGNFPPRFSGLQFPNYSSELNVNALELDDSALYLCASNPGNRGRETQYFGPGTRLLVL.

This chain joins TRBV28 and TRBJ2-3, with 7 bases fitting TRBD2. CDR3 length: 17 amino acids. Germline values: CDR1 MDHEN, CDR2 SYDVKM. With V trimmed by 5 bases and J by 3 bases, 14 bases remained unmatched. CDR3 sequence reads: CASSLKMGLTLTDTQYF. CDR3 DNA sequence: TGTGCCAGCAGTCTTAAGATGGGACTAACCTTAACAGATACGCAGTATTTT.

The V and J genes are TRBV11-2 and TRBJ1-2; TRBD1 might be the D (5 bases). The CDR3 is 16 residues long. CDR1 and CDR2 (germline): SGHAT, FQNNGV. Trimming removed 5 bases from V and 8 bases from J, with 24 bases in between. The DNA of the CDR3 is TGTGCCAGCAGCCCAGATAGGGGTAGGGGCCGCGGCGGCTACACCTTC. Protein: CASSPDRGRGRGGYTF.

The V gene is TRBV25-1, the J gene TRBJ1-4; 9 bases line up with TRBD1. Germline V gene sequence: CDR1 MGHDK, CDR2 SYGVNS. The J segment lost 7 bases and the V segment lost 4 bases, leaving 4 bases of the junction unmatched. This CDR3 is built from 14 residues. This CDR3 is CASSVQGAGEKLFF. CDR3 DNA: TGTGCCAGCAGTGTACAGGGGGCAGGTGAAAAACTGTTTTTT.

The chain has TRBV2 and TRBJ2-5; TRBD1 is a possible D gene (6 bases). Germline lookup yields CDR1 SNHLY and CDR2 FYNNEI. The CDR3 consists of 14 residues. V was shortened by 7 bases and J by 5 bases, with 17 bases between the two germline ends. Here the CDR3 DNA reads TGTGCCAGCATCGGGGCAGGGGTGTTGGAGACCCAGTACTTC. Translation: CASIGAGVLETQYF.

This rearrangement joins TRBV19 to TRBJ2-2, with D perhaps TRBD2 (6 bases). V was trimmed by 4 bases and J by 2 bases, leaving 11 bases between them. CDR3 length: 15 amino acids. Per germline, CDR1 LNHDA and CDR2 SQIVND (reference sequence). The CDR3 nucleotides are TGTGCCAGTAGTAACCGGGACTCCAACACCGGGGAGCTGTTTTTT. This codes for CASSNRDSNTGELFF.

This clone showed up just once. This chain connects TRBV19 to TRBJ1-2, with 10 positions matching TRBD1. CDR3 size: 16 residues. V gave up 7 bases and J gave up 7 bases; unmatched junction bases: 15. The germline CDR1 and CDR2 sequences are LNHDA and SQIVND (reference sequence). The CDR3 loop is CASTLGTGVFRGGYTF. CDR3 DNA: TGTGCCAGTACCCTAGGGACAGGGGTCTTTCGGGGTGGCTACACCTTC.

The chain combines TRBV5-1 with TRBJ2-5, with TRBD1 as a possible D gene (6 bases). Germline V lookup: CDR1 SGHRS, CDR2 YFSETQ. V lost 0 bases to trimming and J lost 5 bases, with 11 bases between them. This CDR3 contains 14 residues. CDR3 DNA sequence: TGCGCCAGCAGCTTGGACAGGGATTCTGAGACCCAGTACTTC. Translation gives CASSLDRDSETQYF.

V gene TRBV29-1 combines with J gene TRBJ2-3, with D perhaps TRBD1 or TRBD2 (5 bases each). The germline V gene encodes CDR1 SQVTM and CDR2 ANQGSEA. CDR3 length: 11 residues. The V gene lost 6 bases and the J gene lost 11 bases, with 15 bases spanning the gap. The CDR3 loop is CSVGVSREQYF. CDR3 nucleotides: TGCAGCGTGGGGGTCAGTAGGGAGCAGTATTTT.

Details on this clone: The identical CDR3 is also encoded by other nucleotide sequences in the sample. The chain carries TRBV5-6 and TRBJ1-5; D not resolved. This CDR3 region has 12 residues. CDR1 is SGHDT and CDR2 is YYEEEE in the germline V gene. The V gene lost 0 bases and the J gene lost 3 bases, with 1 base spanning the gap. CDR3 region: CASSLANQPQHF. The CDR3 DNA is TGTGCCAGCAGCTTGGCCAATCAGCCCCAGCATTTT.

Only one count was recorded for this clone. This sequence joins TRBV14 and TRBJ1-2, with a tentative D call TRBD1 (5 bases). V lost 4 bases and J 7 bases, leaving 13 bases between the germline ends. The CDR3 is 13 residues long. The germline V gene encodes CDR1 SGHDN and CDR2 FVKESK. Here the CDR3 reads CASSPRSGFGYTF. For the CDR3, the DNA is TGTGCCAGCAGCCCGAGATCAGGGTTTGGCTACACCTTC.

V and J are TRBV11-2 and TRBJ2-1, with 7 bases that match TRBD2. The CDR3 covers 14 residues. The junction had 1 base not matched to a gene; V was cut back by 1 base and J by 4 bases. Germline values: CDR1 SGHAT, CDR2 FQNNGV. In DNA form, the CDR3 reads TGTGCCAGCAGCTTAGTGCGGGAGTACAATGAGCAGTTCTTC. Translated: CASSLVREYNEQFF.

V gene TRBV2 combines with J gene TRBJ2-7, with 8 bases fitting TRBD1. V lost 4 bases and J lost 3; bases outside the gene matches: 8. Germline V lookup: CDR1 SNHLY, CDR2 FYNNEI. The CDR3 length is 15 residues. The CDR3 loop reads CASSGGSGGYYEQYF. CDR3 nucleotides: TGTGCCAGCAGTGGCGGGTCAGGGGGCTACTACGAGCAGTACTTC.